The TCR beta chain under discussion was sequenced for a study of cytomegalovirus exposure and HLA in healthy donors. Across the whole study: Earlier work reported 95 million to 130 million unique TCR beta sequences from about 190 million T cells.

A word on this clone: The antigen remains unidentified.

PCR involved 60 Vbeta and 13 Jbeta primers. The protocol was immunoSEQ multiplex PCR, while the TCRdb copy is restricted to in-frame clones and leaves out a portion. The sample has 150,000 to 200,000 clones, roughly four fifths seen once. Findings and limits, study-wide: The study flagged 150 to 200 TCR beta chains as cytomegalovirus-associated. Published work reported that the classifier diagnosed cytomegalovirus status with high specificity and sensitivity. Further analysis, carried out later, found HLA-associated TCR beta chains more clonally expanded than equally common other chains.

The ends were cut back, 0 bases at V and 1 base at J, with 13 bases in the middle. The length of the CDR3 is 17 residues. Germline V gene lookup returns CDR1 LGHNA and CDR2 YNFKEQ. The sequenced sample was PBMCs. This receptor was taken from a man aged 40-49 years in good health and CMV-seropositive. The rearrangement links TRBV4-2 to TRBJ1-3; D is uncertain. This chain's CDR3 is CASSQDMNRASGNTIYF. The CDR3 nucleotides read TGTGCCAGCAGCCAAGATATGAACAGAGCATCTGGAAACACCATATATTTT.